This T cell receptor (beta chain) was retrieved from a study of T cell responses to AZD1222 COVID-19 vaccine. Broader study findings: Most donors were white British and more were female, and clonal diversity was possibly underestimated. With dominance at 160-218 and 743-854, vaccine-associated CD4 TCRs spanned spike. Repertoire sampling was restricted to post-peak T cell response timepoints.

With regard to this clone: Its antigen is currently unknown.

Clones were read by immunoSEQ multiplex PCR, and TCRdb kept only the in-frame ones, dropping some. The data contain about 150,000 clones, roughly 90% of them seen just once; the ten biggest clones take up approximately 3.3%. From germline, CDR1 is LGHDT and CDR2 YNNKEL (reference sequence). This CDR3 is built from 13 residues. V was clipped by 1 base and J by 4 bases, with 5 bases between them. This TCR was sampled from an adult who received the AZD1222 COVID-19 vaccine. The chain employs TRBV3-1 (or the pseudogene TRBV3-2) and TRBJ1-5; no reliable D call. Material: peripheral blood, obtained 28 days after the second AZD1222 dose. Here the CDR3 DNA reads TGTGCCAGCAGCCAAGCTGGGAATCAGCCCCAGCATTTT. Its translation is CASSQAGNQPQHF.